This note documents a single TCR beta chain sequence. Assay: immunoSEQ multiplex PCR; the TCRdb copy retains only in-frame clones and omits some. This table has 90,000 to 100,000 clones, less than 95% appearing once. The data were taken from a study of control samples from healthy donors and cancer patients. Germline CDR1 reads LNHDA; CDR2 reads SQIVND (reference sequence). V was cut by 7 bases and J by 3 bases, with 7 bases left in between. This CDR3 is 12 amino acids long. The sample comprised blood. The source of this sequence is a woman under 30 in good health. The V call is TRBV19, the J call TRBJ1-5, with D perhaps matching TRBD1 (5 bases). The CDR3 DNA is TGTGCCAGTACGGGGGACAATCAGCCCCAGCATTTT. Translated: CASTGDNQPQHF.